The TCR beta chain under discussion was sequenced for a study of shared T cell receptors in the human thymus. The table came from immunoSEQ multiplex PCR; TCRdb's copy has only in-frame clones and leaves some out. The table records some 700,000 clones, roughly 88% of them present only once. This clone was detected a few times. The germline V and J ends were trimmed by 5 bases and 6 bases, with 16 bases remaining between them. CDR1 and CDR2 from the germline V gene are LNHDA and SQIVND (reference sequence). This CDR3 has 15 amino acids. The sample also formed part of further work on human thymus T cells. That paper states: Donor material was obtained from healthy Finnish infants undergoing corrective surgery for congenital heart defects. It was from resections taken during corrective heart surgery that the thymus tissue came. Biased V and J segment usage appeared in thymus and peripheral blood. Thymic repertoires from unrelated individuals overlapped highly, related research reported.

The sequence was collected from a boy less than two years old with a congenital heart defect. Sequencing was done on a sample of thymocytes. The V call is TRBV19, the J call TRBJ2-2, with D possibly TRBD2 on 7 matching bases. The chain's CDR3 is CASSGPGGEPGELFF. The CDR3, as DNA: TGTGCCAGTAGTGGGCCGGGGGGCGAGCCCGGGGAGCTGTTTTTT.